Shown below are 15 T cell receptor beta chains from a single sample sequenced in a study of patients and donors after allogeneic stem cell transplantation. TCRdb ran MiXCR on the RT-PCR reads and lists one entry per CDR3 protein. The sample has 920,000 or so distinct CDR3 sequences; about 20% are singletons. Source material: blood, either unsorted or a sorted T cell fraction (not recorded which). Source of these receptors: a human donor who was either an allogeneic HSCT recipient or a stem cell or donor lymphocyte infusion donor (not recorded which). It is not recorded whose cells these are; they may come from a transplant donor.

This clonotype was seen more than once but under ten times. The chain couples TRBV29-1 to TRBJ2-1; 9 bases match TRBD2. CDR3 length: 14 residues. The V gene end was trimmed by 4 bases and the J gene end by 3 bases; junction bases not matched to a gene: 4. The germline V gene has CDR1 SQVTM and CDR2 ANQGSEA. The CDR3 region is CSVVSGGIYNEQFF. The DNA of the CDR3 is TGCAGCGTTGTGAGCGGGGGGATCTACAATGAGCAGTTCTTC.

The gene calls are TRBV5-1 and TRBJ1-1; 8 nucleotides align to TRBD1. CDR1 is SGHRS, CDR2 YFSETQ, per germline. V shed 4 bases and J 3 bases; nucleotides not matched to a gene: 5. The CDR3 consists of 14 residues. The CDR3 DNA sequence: TGCGCCAGCAGCACAAACAGGGGGGACACTGAAGCTTTCTTT. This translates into CASSTNRGDTEAFF.

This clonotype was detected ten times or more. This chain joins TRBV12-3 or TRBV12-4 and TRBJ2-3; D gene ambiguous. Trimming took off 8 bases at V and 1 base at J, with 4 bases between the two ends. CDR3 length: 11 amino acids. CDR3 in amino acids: CASGGTDTQYF. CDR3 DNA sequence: TGTGCCAGCGGGGGCACAGATACGCAGTATTTT.

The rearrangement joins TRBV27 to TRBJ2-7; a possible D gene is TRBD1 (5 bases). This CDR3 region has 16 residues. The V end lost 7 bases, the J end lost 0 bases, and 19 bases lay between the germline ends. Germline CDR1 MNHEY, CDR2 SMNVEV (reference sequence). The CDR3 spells CASTVRASTVSYEQYF. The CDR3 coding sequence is TGTGCCAGCACTGTCCGAGCCTCGACAGTCTCCTACGAGCAGTACTTC.

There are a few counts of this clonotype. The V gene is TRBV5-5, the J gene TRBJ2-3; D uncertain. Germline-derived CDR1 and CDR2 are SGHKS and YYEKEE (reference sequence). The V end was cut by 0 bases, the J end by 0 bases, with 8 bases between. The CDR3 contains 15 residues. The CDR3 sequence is CASSLEFASTDTQYF. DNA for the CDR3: TGTGCCAGCAGCTTGGAATTCGCTAGCACAGATACGCAGTATTTT.

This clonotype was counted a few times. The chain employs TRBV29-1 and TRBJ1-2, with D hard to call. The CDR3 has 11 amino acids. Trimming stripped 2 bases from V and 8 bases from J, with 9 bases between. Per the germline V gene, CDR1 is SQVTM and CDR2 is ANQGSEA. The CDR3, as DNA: TGCAGCGTTGAATCTCGCGGGGGCTACACCTTC. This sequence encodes CSVESRGGYTF.

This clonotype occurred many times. The CDR3 spells CSARLTTDTQYF. The CDR3 DNA follows: TGCAGTGCTAGACTCACCACAGATACGCAGTATTTT. The chain is built from TRBV20-1 and TRBJ2-3, with D unresolved. Germline-derived CDR1 and CDR2 are DFQATT and SNEGSKA (reference sequence). CDR3 size: 12 residues. Trimming cost V 2 bases and J 2 bases, with 5 bases left between them.

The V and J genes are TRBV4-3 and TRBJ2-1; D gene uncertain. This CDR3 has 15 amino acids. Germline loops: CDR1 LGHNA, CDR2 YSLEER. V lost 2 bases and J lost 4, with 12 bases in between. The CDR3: CASSQFRDEYNEQFF. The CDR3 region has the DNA TGCGCCAGCAGCCAATTTAGAGACGAGTACAATGAGCAGTTCTTC.

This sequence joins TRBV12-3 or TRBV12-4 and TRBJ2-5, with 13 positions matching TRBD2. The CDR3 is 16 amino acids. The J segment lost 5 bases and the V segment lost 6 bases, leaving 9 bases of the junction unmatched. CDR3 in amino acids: CASSSRTSGGVETQYF. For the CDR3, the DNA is TGTGCCAGCAGCTCCCGGACTAGCGGGGGAGTGGAGACCCAGTACTTC.

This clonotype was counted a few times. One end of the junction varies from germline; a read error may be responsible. The CDR3 sequence: CASSLVATDPRF. The CDR3 nucleotides read TGTGCCAGCAGCTTAGTAGCAACCGACCCCAGGTTC. The rearrangement uses TRBV7-2 and TRBJ2-1; D remains unclear. CDR1 and CDR2 (germline): SGHTA, FQGNSA. The CDR3 spans 12 residues.

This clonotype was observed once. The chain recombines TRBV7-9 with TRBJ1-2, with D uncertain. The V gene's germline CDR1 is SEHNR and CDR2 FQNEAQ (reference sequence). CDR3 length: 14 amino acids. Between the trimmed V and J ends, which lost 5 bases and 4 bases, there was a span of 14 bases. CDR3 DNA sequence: TGTGCCAGCAGCCAATTAGGTCACCCCTATGGCTACACCTTC. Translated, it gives CASSQLGHPYGYTF.

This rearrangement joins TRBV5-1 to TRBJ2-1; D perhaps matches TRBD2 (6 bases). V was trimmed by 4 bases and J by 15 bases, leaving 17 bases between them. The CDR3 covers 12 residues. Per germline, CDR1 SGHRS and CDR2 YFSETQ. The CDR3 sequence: CASSRSLEGRFF. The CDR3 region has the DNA TGCGCCAGCAGCAGGTCGTTGGAGGGGAGGTTCTTC.

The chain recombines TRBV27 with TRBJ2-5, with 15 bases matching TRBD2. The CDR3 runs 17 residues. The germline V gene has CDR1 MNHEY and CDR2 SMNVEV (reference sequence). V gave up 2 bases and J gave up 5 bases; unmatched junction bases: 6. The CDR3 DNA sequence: TGTGCCAGCAGTTTAAGGGGACTAGCGGGAGGAGGTGAGACCCAGTACTTC. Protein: CASSLRGLAGGGETQYF.

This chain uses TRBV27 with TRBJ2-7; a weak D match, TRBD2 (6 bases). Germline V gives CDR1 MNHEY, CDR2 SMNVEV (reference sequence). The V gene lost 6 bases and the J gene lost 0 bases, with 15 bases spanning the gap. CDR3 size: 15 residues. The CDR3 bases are TGTGCCAGCAGCCTCAACGGGGGTTACTCCTACGAGCAGTACTTC. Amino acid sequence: CASSLNGGYSYEQYF.

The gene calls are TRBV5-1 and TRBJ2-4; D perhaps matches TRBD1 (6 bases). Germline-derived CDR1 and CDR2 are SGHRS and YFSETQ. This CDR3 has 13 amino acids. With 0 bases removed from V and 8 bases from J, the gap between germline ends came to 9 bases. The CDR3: CASSLEGGDIQYF. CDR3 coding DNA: TGCGCCAGCAGCTTGGAAGGGGGAGACATTCAGTACTTC.